The 20 T cell receptor beta chains below all came from one sample that was sequenced in a study of T-cell reconstitution after alpha-beta-depleted transplantation in children. For TCRbeta, the library was prepared with unique molecular identifiers. TCRdb processed the PCR reads anew with MiXCR; each CDR3 protein has one entry. Of about 260,000 distinct CDR3 sequences detected, roughly 12% appear once; the ten largest clones hold roughly a quarter. Here the sequenced sample was peripheral blood, taken 180 days after TCRalphabeta/CD19-depleted stem cell transplant. These receptors originate from a male patient between 2 and 15 years old who had a stem cell transplant for chronic granulomatous disease, so the T cells may come from the graft donor.

This clonotype occurred a few times. The gene calls are TRBV2 and TRBJ2-3, with 7 bases fitting TRBD1. CDR1 is SNHLY and CDR2 is FYNNEI in the germline V gene. The CDR3 sequence is 17 residues long. Trimming removed 10 bases from V and 0 bases from J; junction bases left unmatched: 16. CDR3 residues: CANPLRTGEPSTDTQYF. DNA for the CDR3: TGTGCCAACCCTCTCCGGACAGGAGAGCCTAGCACAGATACGCAGTATTTT.

The sample holds many counts of this clonotype. This chain uses TRBV19 with TRBJ2-3; TRBD2 might be the D (5 bases). CDR3 length: 14 residues. Trimming cost V 3 bases and J 2 bases, with 9 bases left between them. Germline values: CDR1 LNHDA, CDR2 SQIVND (reference sequence). CDR3 amino acids: CASSMSADTDTQYF. In DNA form, the CDR3 reads TGTGCCAGTAGTATGTCAGCGGACACAGATACGCAGTATTTT.

This clonotype was recorded many times. This sequence joins TRBV29-1 and TRBJ2-1; 10 nucleotides align to TRBD2. J was trimmed by 8 bases and V by 4 bases; bases with no gene match: 5. CDR3 length: 13 residues. The V gene's germline CDR1 is SQVTM and CDR2 ANQGSEA. CDR3 coding DNA: TGCAGCGTTGGTGGGACTAGCGTTGATGAGCAGTTCTTC. Encoded protein: CSVGGTSVDEQFF.

This clonotype has ten or more counts. The V gene is TRBV7-8, the J gene TRBJ2-5, with 7 nucleotides matching TRBD1. This CDR3 contains 15 residues. The V and J ends lost 5 bases and 6 bases, in that order; junction bases with no gene match: 12. The germline V gene encodes CDR1 SGHVS and CDR2 FQNEAQ. The CDR3 DNA reads TGTGCCAGCAGCATTAGGCCTAGGGGGCTTAAGACCCAGTACTTC. Translating it yields CASSIRPRGLKTQYF.

This clonotype was observed at least ten times. V is TRBV20-1 and J is TRBJ2-7; 7 nucleotides match TRBD2. The germline CDR1 and CDR2 sequences are DFQATT and SNEGSKA (reference sequence). Trimming took 2 bases from V and 2 from J; bases not matched to a gene: 3. The CDR3 totals 13 residues. CDR3 in DNA: TGCAGTGCTAGAACTAGCGTGGCCTACGAGCAGTACTTC. As protein: CSARTSVAYEQYF.

A remark on this clonotype: A read error is possible here, since a much larger clone lies one base away. The chain combines TRBV5-1 with TRBJ1-4, with D possibly being TRBD1 (5 bases). The V gene lost 7 bases and the J gene lost 7 bases, with 14 bases spanning the gap. The germline gives CDR1 SGHRS, CDR2 YFSETQ. The CDR3 contains 13 residues. The DNA of the CDR3 is TGCGCCAGCGGCCCCGGGACGGGTGAAAAACTGTTTTTT. Encoded protein: CASGPGTGEKLFF.

This clonotype was counted many times. The V and J genes are TRBV12-5 and TRBJ1-6; TRBD1 might be the D (5 bases). The CDR3 is 16 residues long. V was clipped by 0 bases and J by 4 bases, with 10 bases between them. Looked up from germline, CDR1 is LGHNT and CDR2 is FRNRAP. This CDR3 is CASGLVSGQYNSPLHF. The CDR3 bases are TGTGCTAGTGGTTTGGTATCTGGACAATATAATTCACCCCTCCACTTT.

This clonotype was recorded at least ten times. The genes are TRBV27 and TRBJ2-4; 7 bases line up with TRBD2. V lost 7 bases and J lost 1; bases outside the gene matches: 4. This CDR3 spans 14 amino acids. The germline CDR1 and CDR2 sequences are MNHEY and SMNVEV (reference sequence). As DNA, the CDR3 is TGTGCCAGCAAACCCGGGGGGGCCAAAAACATTCAGTACTTC. It specifies CASKPGGAKNIQYF.

This clonotype was found many times. V is TRBV5-1 and J is TRBJ2-4; D may correspond to TRBD1 or TRBD2 (5 bases each). V lost 4 bases, J lost 9 bases, and 14 bases lay in between. Per germline, CDR1 SGHRS and CDR2 YFSETQ. The CDR3 totals 13 residues. CDR3 sequence (DNA): TGCGCCAGCAGCCCCTCCAGGGAGAGCATTCAGTACTTC. Its protein product is CASSPSRESIQYF. Filled out from reference TRBV5-1 and TRBJ2-4, the complete variable domain reads KAGVTQTPRYLIKTRGQQVTLSCSPISGHRSVSWYQQTPGQGLQFLFEYFSETQRNKGNFPGRFSGRQFSNSRSEMNVSTLELGDSALYLCASSPSRESIQYFGAGTRLSVL.

The table lists this clonotype with many counts. This chain's CDR3 is CASSYPGAEGHSGNTIYF. In DNA, the CDR3 is TGTGCCAGCAGTTACCCAGGGGCTGAAGGGCACTCTGGAAACACCATATATTTT. The rearrangement uses TRBV6-5 and TRBJ1-3, with D tentatively TRBD1 (6 bases). The CDR3 extends over 18 amino acids. V was trimmed by 2 bases and J by 0 bases, leaving 17 bases between them. The germline gives CDR1 MNHEY, CDR2 SVGAGI.

With respect to this clonotype: With a much larger clone just one base away, this may be a read error. This chain uses TRBV5-1 with TRBJ1-5, with D maybe TRBD1 (5 bases). V gave up 5 bases and J gave up 6 bases, with 12 bases separating them. CDR3 length equals 13 residues. Germline V gene lookup returns CDR1 SGHRS and CDR2 YFSETQ. Here the CDR3 reads CASRGDGIQPQHF. CDR3 in DNA: TGCGCCAGCAGAGGGGACGGGATTCAGCCCCAGCATTTT. Full variable domain (remainder filled in from reference TRBV5-1 and TRBJ1-5): KAGVTQTPRYLIKTRGQQVTLSCSPISGHRSVSWYQQTPGQGLQFLFEYFSETQRNKGNFPGRFSGRQFSNSRSEMNVSTLELGDSALYLCASRGDGIQPQHFGDGTRLSIL.

This clonotype was seen repeatedly, ten times or more. This rearrangement joins TRBV7-8 to TRBJ2-7; weak D call: TRBD1 (5 bases). Germline values: CDR1 SGHVS, CDR2 FQNEAQ. V lost 1 base, J lost 0 bases, and 22 bases lay in between. This CDR3 region has 19 residues. For the CDR3, the DNA is TGTGCCAGCAGCTTAGTAGGAACTCACCGGACACCCAGCTCCTACGAGCAGTACTTC. Its protein is CASSLVGTHRTPSSYEQYF.

The rearrangement uses TRBV27 and TRBJ1-1; D uncertain. Germline CDR1 and CDR2: MNHEY and SMNVEV (reference sequence). Trimming cost V 0 bases and J 1 base, with 12 bases left between them. CDR3 length: 16 residues. The CDR3 here is CASSLSKAWENTEAFF. The DNA of the CDR3 is TGTGCCAGCAGTTTATCGAAGGCCTGGGAGAACACTGAAGCTTTCTTT.

This clonotype has at least ten counts. This sequence joins TRBV7-2 and TRBJ2-1; 7 positions match TRBD1. This CDR3 region has 16 residues. V lost 1 base to trimming and J lost 2 bases; unmatched junction nucleotides: 5. Germline CDR1 is SGHTA and CDR2 is FQGNSA. CDR3 sequence: CASSLEGASPYNEQFF. The CDR3 DNA follows: TGTGCCAGCAGCTTAGAGGGGGCCTCACCCTACAATGAGCAGTTCTTC.

The sample holds many counts of this clonotype. The rearrangement uses TRBV5-6 and TRBJ2-5, with D perhaps matching TRBD1 or TRBD2 (5 bases each). V was clipped by 5 bases and J by 1 base, with 15 bases between them. The CDR3 spans 15 residues. Germline lookup yields CDR1 SGHDT and CDR2 YYEEEE. CDR3: CASRREGVGQETQYF. The DNA for the CDR3 is TGTGCCAGCAGACGGGAAGGGGTAGGCCAAGAGACCCAGTACTTC.

This clonotype came up many times. The V and J genes are TRBV7-9 and TRBJ2-5; D remains unclear. The germline V and J ends were trimmed by 4 bases and 5 bases, with 11 bases remaining between them. This CDR3 contains 13 residues. Germline lookup yields CDR1 SEHNR and CDR2 FQNEAQ (reference sequence). The chain's CDR3 is CASSSTISETQYF. The CDR3 nucleotides read TGTGCCAGCAGCTCCACGATATCTGAGACCCAGTACTTC.

Concerning this clonotype: One base away lies a much larger clone, so this may be a sequencing read error. DNA of the CDR3: TGTGCCGTTGGGGCGGGACATAACACATATACGCAGTATTTT. Translated, it gives CAVGAGHNTYTQYF. The rearrangement links TRBV7-2 to TRBJ2-3; the D call may be TRBD1 or TRBD2 (6 bases each). The CDR3 has 14 residues. Germline lookup yields CDR1 SGHTA and CDR2 FQGNSA.

This clonotype occurred many times. V usage is TRBV18 and J usage is TRBJ2-7, with D perhaps matching TRBD2 (6 bases). Germline CDR1 reads KGHSH; CDR2 reads LQKENI. This CDR3 region has 14 residues. Trimming left V 4 bases short and J 4 bases short, with 14 bases between. The CDR3 sequence: CASSLSGAGYEQYF. As DNA, the CDR3 is TGTGCCAGCTCACTTAGTGGGGCGGGATACGAGCAGTACTTC.

Remarks on this clonotype: A much larger clone sits a single nucleotide away, making a read error possible. The CDR3 does not end in the conserved phenylalanine or tryptophan, so this is likely a read error. J is TRBJ2-5 and V is TRBV18; tentatively, D is TRBD1 (5 bases). This CDR3 is built from 13 residues. Germline CDR1 KGHSH, CDR2 LQKENI. V lost 4 bases to trimming and J lost 5 bases, with 11 bases between them. This chain's CDR3 is CASSLQASETQYV. The DNA of the CDR3 is TGTGCCAGCTCACTACAGGCTTCCGAGACCCAGTACGTC.

This clonotype was observed many times. The chain links TRBV7-2 to TRBJ2-2; TRBD1 matches 7 bases. The CDR3 consists of 16 residues. V was clipped by 5 bases and J by 4 bases; unmatched bases: 10. Looked up from germline, CDR1 is SGHTA and CDR2 is FQGNSA. The CDR3 is CASSPRGQGTTGELFF. The CDR3 nucleotides read TGTGCCAGCAGCCCGAGGGGGCAGGGGACCACCGGGGAGCTGTTTTTT.